This T cell receptor beta chain came from a study of breast tumors, draining lymph nodes, adjacent tissues. This CDR3 region has 15 residues. The germline gives CDR1 SGHVS, CDR2 FNYEAQ. On this clonotype: The junction does not match germline at one end; this may be a read error.

TCRdb reprocessed the multiplex PCR reads with MiXCR, giving one entry per CDR3 protein. Of under 250,000 distinct CDR3 sequences detected, 32% appear once; the ten largest clones hold around 1.4%. Samples came from axillary lymph nodes draining the breast cancer. The sequenced sample consisted of axillary lymph node tissue. This TCR derives from a female donor with breast cancer. Some clones in this sample may be carry-over from other donors' samples. The V and J genes are TRBV7-6 and TRBJ2-2; D is possibly TRBD2 (5 bases). This chain's CDR3 is CASSLAGINTGELLF. The CDR3 DNA is TGTGCCAGCAGCTTAGCGGGAATAAACACCGGGGAGCTGCTCTTT.